This record concerns one T cell receptor (beta chain) sequence. Alongside a J-beta primer mix, a sample-barcoded 5' primer served in a second PCR lasting about 6 to 11 cycles. TCRdb re-called the 5' RACE reads with MiXCR, one entry per CDR3 protein. The sample includes 1.5 million to 2 million distinct CDR3 sequences, roughly 50% seen only once; the top ten take approximately 2.1%. CDR1 is SGHVS, CDR2 FNYEAQ, per germline. V lost 0 bases, J lost 6 bases, and 17 bases lay in between. This CDR3 spans 17 amino acids. The source of the sample is a study of blood T cells in healthy people across ages. The sample was blood. This TCR derives from a woman aged 40 to 49 in good health. V is TRBV7-6 and J is TRBJ1-4; unclear D gene. In nucleotides, the CDR3 is TGTGCCAGCAGCTTAGCGAGAACCGGGCCGGGATATGAAAAACTGTTTTTT. Amino acids: CASSLARTGPGYEKLFF.